The source of this T cell receptor beta chain is a study of OX40 agonist ivuxolimab in advanced cancers. Study as a whole: Dose-escalation cases comprised hepatocellular carcinoma, melanoma, renal cell or head and neck cancer. A history of anti-PD-1, anti-PD-L1 or anti-CTLA-4 therapy was acceptable, and approximately 40% had some.

Overall study results and limits: At doses 0.1 to 3.0 mg/kg, CD4+ and CD8+ clones expanded. People who partly responded at 0.1-3.0 mg/kg had some of the least clonal expansion seen.

Worth noting for this clone: Antigen unknown.

With 5 bases removed from V and 6 bases from J, the gap between germline ends came to 22 bases. CDR1 and CDR2 (germline): SGHTA, FQGTGA. The CDR3 length is 16 residues. Measured with immunoSEQ multiplex PCR; TCRdb has only the in-frame clones, and not every one. The repertoire holds around 72,000 clones, with 80% as singletons. The sample was CD4+ or CD8+ T cells sorted from blood, taken in a trial of the OX40 agonist ivuxolimab. This TCR derives from an adult with an advanced solid tumor such as melanoma, head and neck, liver or kidney cancer. The chain combines TRBV7-3 with TRBJ1-2; tentatively, D is TRBD1 (5 bases). This CDR3 is CASSPDPTGDVDGYTF. The DNA of the CDR3 is TGTGCCAGCAGCCCCGACCCAACGGGGGATGTGGATGGCTACACCTTC.